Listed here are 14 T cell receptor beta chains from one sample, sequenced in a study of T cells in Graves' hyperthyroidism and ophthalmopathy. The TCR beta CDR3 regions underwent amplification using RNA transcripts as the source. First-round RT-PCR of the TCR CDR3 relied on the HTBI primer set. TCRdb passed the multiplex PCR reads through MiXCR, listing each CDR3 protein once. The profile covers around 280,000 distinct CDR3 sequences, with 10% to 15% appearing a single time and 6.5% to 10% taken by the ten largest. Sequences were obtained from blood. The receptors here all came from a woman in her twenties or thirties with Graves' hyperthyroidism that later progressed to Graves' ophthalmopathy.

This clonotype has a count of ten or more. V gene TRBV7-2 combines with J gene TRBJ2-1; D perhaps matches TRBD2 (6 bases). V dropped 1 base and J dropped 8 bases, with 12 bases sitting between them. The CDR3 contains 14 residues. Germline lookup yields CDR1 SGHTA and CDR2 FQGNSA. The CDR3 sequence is CASSLDGSGDEQFF. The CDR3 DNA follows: TGTGCCAGCAGCTTAGACGGGAGTGGGGATGAGCAGTTCTTC.

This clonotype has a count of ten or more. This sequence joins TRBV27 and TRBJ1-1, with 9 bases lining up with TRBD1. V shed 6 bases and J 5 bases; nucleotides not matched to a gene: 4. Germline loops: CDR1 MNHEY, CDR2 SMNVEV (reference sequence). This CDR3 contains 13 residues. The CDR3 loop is CASRRQGVTEAFF. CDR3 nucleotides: TGTGCCAGCAGAAGACAGGGGGTGACTGAAGCTTTCTTT.

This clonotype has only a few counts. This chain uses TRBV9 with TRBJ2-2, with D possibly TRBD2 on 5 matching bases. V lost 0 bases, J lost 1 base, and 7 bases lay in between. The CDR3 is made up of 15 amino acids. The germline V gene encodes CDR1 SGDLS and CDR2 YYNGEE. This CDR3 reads CASSVGLKNTGELFF. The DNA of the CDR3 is TGTGCCAGCAGCGTAGGACTAAAGAACACCGGGGAGCTGTTTTTT.

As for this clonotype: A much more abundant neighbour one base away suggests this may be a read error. The CDR3 spells CASGLRGRNYGYTF. The CDR3 region has the DNA TGTGCCAGCGGTCTCAGGGGGCGGAACTATGGCTACACCTTC. This rearrangement joins TRBV27 to TRBJ1-2; 8 nucleotides agree with TRBD1. After removal of 8 bases from V and 2 bases from J, the junction contained 7 bases not matched to a gene. This CDR3 contains 14 residues. The germline gives CDR1 MNHEY, CDR2 SMNVEV (reference sequence).

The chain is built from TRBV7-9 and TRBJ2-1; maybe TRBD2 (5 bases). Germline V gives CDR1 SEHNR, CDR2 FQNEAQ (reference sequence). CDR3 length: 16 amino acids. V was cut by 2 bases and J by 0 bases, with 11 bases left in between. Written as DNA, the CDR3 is TGTGCCAGCAGCTTAATGTTAAGCGGCTCCTACAATGAGCAGTTCTTC. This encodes CASSLMLSGSYNEQFF.

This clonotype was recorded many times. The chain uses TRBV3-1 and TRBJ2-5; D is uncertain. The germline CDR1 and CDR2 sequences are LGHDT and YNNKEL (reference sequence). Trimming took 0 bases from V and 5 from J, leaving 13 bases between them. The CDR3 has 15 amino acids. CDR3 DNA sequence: TGTGCCAGCAGCCAAGAAGGGCGATTAGCTGAGACCCAGTACTTC. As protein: CASSQEGRLAETQYF.

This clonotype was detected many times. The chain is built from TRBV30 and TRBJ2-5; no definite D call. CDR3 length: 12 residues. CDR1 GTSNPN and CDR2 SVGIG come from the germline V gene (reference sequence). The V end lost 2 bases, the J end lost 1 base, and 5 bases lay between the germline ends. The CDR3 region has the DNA TGTGCCTGGAGTAACTCCCAAGAGACCCAGTACTTC. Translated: CAWSNSQETQYF.

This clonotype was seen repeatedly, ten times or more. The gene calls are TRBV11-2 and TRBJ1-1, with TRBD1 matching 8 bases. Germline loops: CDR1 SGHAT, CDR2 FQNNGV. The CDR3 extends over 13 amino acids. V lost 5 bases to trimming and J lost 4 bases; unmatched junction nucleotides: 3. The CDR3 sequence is CASSEQGGTEAFF. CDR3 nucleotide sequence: TGTGCCAGCAGCGAACAGGGGGGCACTGAAGCTTTCTTT.

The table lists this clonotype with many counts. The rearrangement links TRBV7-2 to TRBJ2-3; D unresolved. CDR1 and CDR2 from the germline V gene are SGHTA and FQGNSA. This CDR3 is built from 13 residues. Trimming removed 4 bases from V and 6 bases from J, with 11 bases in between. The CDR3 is CASSSPQLDTQYF. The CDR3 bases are TGTGCCAGCAGCTCACCCCAGTTGGATACGCAGTATTTT.

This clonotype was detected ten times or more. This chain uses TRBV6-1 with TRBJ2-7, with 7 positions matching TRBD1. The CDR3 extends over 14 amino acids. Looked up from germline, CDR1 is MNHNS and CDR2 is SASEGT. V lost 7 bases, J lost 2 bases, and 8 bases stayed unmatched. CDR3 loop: CASNKQGVPYEQYF. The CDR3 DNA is TGTGCCAGCAATAAGCAGGGGGTACCCTACGAGCAGTACTTC.

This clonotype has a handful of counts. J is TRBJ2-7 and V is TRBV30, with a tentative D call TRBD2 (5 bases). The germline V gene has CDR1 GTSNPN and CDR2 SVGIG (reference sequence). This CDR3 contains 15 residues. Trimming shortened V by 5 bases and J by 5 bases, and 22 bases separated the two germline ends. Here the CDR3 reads CAWGVTGSVFDEQYF. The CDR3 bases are TGTGCCTGGGGGGTTACGGGGAGCGTTTTTGACGAGCAGTACTTC.

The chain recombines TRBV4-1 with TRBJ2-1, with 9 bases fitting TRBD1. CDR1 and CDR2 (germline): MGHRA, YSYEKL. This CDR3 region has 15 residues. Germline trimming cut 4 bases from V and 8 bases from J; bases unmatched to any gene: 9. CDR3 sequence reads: CASSLRDRVVDEQFF. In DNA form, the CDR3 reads TGCGCCAGCAGCCTCCGGGACAGGGTTGTCGATGAGCAGTTCTTC.

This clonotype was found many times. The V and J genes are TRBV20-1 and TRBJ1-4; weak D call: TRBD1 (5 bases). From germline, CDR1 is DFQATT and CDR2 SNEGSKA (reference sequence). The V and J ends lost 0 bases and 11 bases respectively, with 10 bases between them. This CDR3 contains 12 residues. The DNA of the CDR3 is TGCAGTGCTAGAGATCTAGGGACCAAACTGTTTTTT. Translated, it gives CSARDLGTKLFF.

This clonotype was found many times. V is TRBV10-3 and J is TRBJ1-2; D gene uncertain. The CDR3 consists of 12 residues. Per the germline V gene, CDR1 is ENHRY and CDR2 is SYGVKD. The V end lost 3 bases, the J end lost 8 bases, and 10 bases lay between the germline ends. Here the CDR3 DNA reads TGTGCCATCAGTGATCTGGGTAACGGCTACACCTTC. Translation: CAISDLGNGYTF.